Below are 5 T cell receptor beta chains sequenced from a single sample in a study of cytomegalovirus exposure and HLA in healthy donors (dated by TCRdb to 2016 to 2017). Library method: the immunoSEQ multiplex PCR assay. For the multiplex PCR, a mixture combining 60 forward primers for TCR Vbeta segments and 13 reverse primers for TCR Jbeta segments was used. What TCRdb holds here is the immuneACCESS table cut down to in-frame rearrangements. Part of the clones is not present; checked against another copy, under half of the missing clones reflect an unresolved V gene, and the others are unexplained. This sample has under 200,000 clones in its table, and about an eighth of those were observed once. Jointly, the top ten make up roughly 7.7% of the sample. Sequencing input: PBMCs. The receptors were gathered from a man aged 50-59 years in good health and CMV-seropositive.

The chain has TRBV6-6 and TRBJ1-1; no clear D. Trimming removed 3 bases at V and 8 bases at J, with 13 bases between. The CDR3 totals 13 residues. The germline CDR1 and CDR2 sequences are MNHNY and SVGAGI (reference sequence). In nucleotides, the CDR3 is TGTGCCAGCAGTTATCAGACTGCGGAGGAAGCTTTCTTT. Translating gives CASSYQTAEEAFF.

This chain uses TRBV6-5 with TRBJ1-2; tentative D call: TRBD1 (5 bases). The V gene lost 2 bases and the J gene lost 4 bases, with 11 bases spanning the gap. The germline V gene has CDR1 MNHEY and CDR2 SVGAGI. This CDR3 is built from 14 residues. CDR3 protein: CASSYRLDSYGYTF. The CDR3 region has the DNA TGTGCCAGCAGTTACCGACTAGACAGCTATGGCTACACCTTC.

This clone has just a few counts. The chain is built from TRBV7-2 and TRBJ1-2; TRBD1 agrees at 10 bases. CDR1 is SGHTA, CDR2 FQGNSA, per germline. This CDR3 contains 14 residues. With V trimmed by 5 bases and J by 5 bases, 5 bases remained unmatched. CDR3: CASSDDRGQYGYTF. The CDR3 DNA sequence: TGTGCCAGCAGCGACGACAGGGGGCAATATGGCTACACCTTC.

This clone was seen a few times. The genes are TRBV6-5 and TRBJ2-2; D perhaps matches TRBD1 (6 bases). Trimming pared 10 bases from V and 2 bases from J, leaving 14 bases between. Germline V gives CDR1 MNHEY, CDR2 SVGAGI. The CDR3 covers 14 residues. The CDR3 DNA sequence: TGTGCCACCTGTGGGACACCTAACACCGGGGAGCTGTTTTTT. Encoded protein: CATCGTPNTGELFF.

This clone was detected a few times. The genes are TRBV12-5 and TRBJ2-3, with a possible D match to TRBD1 (6 bases). The V gene lost 3 bases and the J gene lost 11 bases, with 18 bases spanning the gap. The CDR3 totals 14 residues. Germline CDR1 is LGHNT and CDR2 is FRNRAP. CDR3 sequence (DNA): TGTGCTAGTGGTTTACTTGGGGGCTCATTGGGGCAGTATTTT. Protein product: CASGLLGGSLGQYF.